This T cell receptor (beta chain) was sequenced for a study of shared clonotypes between healthy human individuals. Overall study context: A few men and two women, aged 18 to 49, were donors.

Sequencing was performed with immunoSEQ multiplex PCR; in TCRdb, only in-frame clones are kept and a portion is missing. The profile shows fewer than 1.6 million clones, approximately 98.5% of them singletons. This CDR3 spans 18 amino acids. V was clipped by 1 base and J by 0 bases, with 16 bases between them. Looked up from germline, CDR1 is MNHNS and CDR2 is SASEGT. This receptor was obtained from a man aged 30-40 years in good health. This chain links TRBV6-1 with TRBJ2-1, with D possibly TRBD1 on 8 matching bases. Sequencing was done on a sample of naive CD4+ T cells sorted from blood. Subset defined: CD45RA+ positively selected. For the CDR3, the DNA is TGTGCCAGCAGTGAAGACAGGGGGGCGGGAGTCTCCTACAATGAGCAGTTCTTC. Translation gives CASSEDRGAGVSYNEQFF.